The 2 T cell receptor beta chains below come from one sample, sequenced in a study of blood T cell repertoires in COVID-19. The assay was immunoSEQ multiplex PCR, and TCRdb's table has in-frame clones only and misses some. Of some 220,000 clones listed, over 75% were seen once; the top ten hold around 3.2%. The specimen was PBMCs or T cells enriched from blood (not recorded which). These receptors were taken from a woman aged 18-29 years in a cohort exposed to, infected with or recovered from COVID-19 (not recorded which).

V usage is TRBV10-3 and J usage is TRBJ2-3; 9 bases align to TRBD1. The CDR3 totals 17 residues. With V trimmed by 0 bases and J by 0 bases, 4 bases remained unmatched. CDR1 ENHRY and CDR2 SYGVKD come from the germline V gene. This chain's CDR3 is CAISESTGTGSTDTQYF. The DNA for the CDR3 is TGTGCCATCAGTGAGTCAACCGGGACAGGGAGCACAGATACGCAGTATTTT.

The chain uses TRBV19 and TRBJ1-2; D unresolved. Looked up from germline, CDR1 is LNHDA and CDR2 is SQIVND (reference sequence). The CDR3 spans 10 residues. V was clipped by 10 bases and J by 3 bases, with 6 bases between them. CDR3 amino acids: CATLDYGYTF. CDR3 nucleotide sequence: TGTGCCACGTTAGACTATGGCTACACCTTC.